The T cell receptor (beta chain) described here comes from a study of CD8 T cells in Susac syndrome. Random hexamers primed reverse transcription of about 0.5 to 1 ug RNA. From the immunoSEQ multiplex PCR reads, TCRdb called clonotypes with MiXCR, one entry per CDR3 protein. The table has 140,000 or so distinct CDR3 sequences, 94% seen once; the top ten hold approximately 0.08%. CDR3 length equals 12 residues. The germline CDR1 and CDR2 sequences are KGHSH and LQKENI. Trimming took off 5 bases at V and 6 bases at J, with 8 bases between the two ends. V is TRBV18 and J is TRBJ1-5; D unresolved. This sequence was found in a human donor in good health. The sample consisted of CD4+ T cells from PBMCs. CDR3 sequence reads: CASSDAGQPQHF. Here the CDR3 DNA reads TGTGCCAGCTCAGACGCAGGTCAGCCCCAGCATTTT.